This TCR beta chain was sequenced for a study of OX40 agonist ivuxolimab in advanced cancers. The table came from immunoSEQ multiplex PCR; TCRdb's copy has only in-frame clones and leaves some out. The table has more than 45,000 clones, around 82% seen once. Whole-study findings and limits: Partial responders at 0.1-3.0 mg/kg had among the lowest clonal expansion.

Germline loops: CDR1 SGHAT, CDR2 FQNNGV. This CDR3 spans 14 amino acids. Between the trimmed V and J ends, which lost 5 bases and 4 bases, there was a span of 12 bases. Comment on this clone: Its specificity is not known.

J is TRBJ1-3 and V is TRBV11-2; a weak D match, TRBD1 (6 bases). This receptor was obtained from an adult with an advanced solid tumor such as melanoma, head and neck, liver or kidney cancer. The sequencing used CD4+ or CD8+ T cells sorted from blood, collected in a trial of the OX40 agonist ivuxolimab. CDR3 amino acids: CASSRTGTGNTIYF. Written as DNA, the CDR3 is TGTGCCAGCAGCCGAACAGGGACAGGAAACACCATATATTTT.